This paragraph reports one TCR beta chain. These data originate in a study of blood T cell repertoires in COVID-19. Study overall: Some COVID-19 samples were acute and others convalescent; all came from the United States, Italy and Spain.

As originally analysed: Nucleated cell number was recorded as an estimate derived from reference gene primer amplification. TCRdb's copy holds only in-frame clones and misses some; the assay was immunoSEQ multiplex PCR. The V and J calls and the clone size are those of that table, but D and trimming were determined from the DNA. In the table there are around 67,000 clones, around 79% of which are singletons. Germline V gives CDR1 MDHEN, CDR2 SYDVKM. CDR3 length equals 16 residues. Trimming took 7 bases from V and 1 from J, leaving 18 bases between them. The chain recombines TRBV28 with TRBJ2-3, with D possibly being TRBD1 (5 bases). Sequencing input: peripheral blood. This receptor was taken from a woman between 65 and 79 years old with acute or convalescent COVID-19. CDR3 nucleotide sequence: TGTGCCAGCACCTTGTCAGCAGGGTGGGGCACAGATACGCAGTATTTT. Protein product: CASTLSAGWGTDTQYF.